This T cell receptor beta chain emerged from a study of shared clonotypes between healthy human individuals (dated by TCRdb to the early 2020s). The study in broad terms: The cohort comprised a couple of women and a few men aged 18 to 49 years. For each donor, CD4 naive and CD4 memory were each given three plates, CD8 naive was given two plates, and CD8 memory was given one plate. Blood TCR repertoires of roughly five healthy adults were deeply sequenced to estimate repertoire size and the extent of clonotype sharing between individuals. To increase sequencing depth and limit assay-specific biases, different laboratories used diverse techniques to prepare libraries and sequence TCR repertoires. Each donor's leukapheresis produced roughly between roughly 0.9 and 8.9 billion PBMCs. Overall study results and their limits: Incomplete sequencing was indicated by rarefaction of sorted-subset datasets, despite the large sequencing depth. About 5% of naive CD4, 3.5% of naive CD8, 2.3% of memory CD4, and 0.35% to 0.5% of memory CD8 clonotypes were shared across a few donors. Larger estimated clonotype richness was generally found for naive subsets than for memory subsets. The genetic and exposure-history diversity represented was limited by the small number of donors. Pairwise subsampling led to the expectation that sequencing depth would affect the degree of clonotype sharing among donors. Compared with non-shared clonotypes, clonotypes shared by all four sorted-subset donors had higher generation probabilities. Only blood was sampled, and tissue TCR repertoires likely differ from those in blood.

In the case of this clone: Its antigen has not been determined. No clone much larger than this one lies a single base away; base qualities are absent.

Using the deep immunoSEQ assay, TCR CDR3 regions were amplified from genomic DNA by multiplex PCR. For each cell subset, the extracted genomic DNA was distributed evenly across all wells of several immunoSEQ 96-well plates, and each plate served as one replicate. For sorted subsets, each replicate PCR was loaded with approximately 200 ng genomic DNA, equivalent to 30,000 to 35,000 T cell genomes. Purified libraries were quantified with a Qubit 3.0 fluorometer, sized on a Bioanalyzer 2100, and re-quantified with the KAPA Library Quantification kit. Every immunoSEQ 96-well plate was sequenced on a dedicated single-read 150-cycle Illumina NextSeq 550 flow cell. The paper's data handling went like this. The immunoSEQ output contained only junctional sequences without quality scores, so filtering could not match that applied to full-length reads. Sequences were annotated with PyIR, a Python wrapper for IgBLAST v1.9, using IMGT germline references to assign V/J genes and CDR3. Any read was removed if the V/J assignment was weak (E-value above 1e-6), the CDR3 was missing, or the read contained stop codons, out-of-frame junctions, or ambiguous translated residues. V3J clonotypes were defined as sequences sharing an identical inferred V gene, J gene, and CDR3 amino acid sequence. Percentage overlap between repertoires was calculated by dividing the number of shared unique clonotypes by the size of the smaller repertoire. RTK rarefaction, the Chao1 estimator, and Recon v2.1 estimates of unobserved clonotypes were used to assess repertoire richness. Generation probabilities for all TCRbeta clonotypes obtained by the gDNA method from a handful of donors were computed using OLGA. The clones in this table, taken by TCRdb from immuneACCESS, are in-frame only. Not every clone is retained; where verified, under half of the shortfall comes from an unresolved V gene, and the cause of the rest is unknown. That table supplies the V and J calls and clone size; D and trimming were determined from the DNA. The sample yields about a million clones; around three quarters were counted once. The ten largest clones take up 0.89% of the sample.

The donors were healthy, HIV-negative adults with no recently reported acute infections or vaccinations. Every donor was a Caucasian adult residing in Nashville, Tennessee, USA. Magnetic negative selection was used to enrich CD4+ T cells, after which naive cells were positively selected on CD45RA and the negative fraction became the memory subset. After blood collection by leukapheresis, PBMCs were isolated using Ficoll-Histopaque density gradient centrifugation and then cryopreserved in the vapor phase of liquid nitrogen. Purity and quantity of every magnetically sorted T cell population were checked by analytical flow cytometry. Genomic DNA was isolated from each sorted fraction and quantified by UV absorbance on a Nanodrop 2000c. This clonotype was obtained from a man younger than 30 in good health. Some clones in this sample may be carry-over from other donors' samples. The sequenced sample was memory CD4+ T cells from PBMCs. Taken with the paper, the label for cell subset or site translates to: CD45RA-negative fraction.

CDR3 protein: CASSPLAANEQFF. The sequence in DNA is TGCGCCAGCAGCCCCCTAGCGGCCAATGAGCAGTTCTTC. In this chain, TRBV5-1 is recombined with TRBJ2-1; 7 nucleotides in the junction match TRBD2. CDR3 length: 13 amino acids, cysteine to phenylalanine. Kept here is only the CDR3 DNA, which spans 39 bases and is read in frame from base 1. Reading the germline V gene gives CDR1 SGHRS and CDR2 YFSETQ. Relative to germline, V is missing 4 bases and J is missing 6 bases, with 4 bases of the junction outside any gene match.